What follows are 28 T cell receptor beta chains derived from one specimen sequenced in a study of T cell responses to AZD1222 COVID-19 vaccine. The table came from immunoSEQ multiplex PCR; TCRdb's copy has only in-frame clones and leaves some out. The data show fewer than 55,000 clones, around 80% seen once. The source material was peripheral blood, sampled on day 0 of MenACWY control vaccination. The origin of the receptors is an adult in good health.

The CDR3 is CAWTGATNEKLFF. DNA of the CDR3: TGTGCCTGGACCGGAGCAACTAATGAAAAACTGTTTTTT. The chain recombines TRBV30 with TRBJ1-4; no firm D call. CDR1 is GTSNPN and CDR2 is SVGIG in the germline V gene (reference sequence). The length of the CDR3 is 13 residues. V lost 4 bases, J lost 0 bases, and 6 bases lay in between.

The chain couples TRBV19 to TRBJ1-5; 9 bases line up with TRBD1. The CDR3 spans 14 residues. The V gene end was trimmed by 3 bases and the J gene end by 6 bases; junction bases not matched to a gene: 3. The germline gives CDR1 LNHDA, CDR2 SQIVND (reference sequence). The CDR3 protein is CASSMRQGGQPQHF. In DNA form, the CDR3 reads TGTGCCAGTAGTATGAGACAGGGGGGTCAGCCCCAGCATTTT. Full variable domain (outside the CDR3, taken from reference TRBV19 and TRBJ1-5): DGGITQSPKYLFRKEGQNVTLSCEQNLNHDAMYWYRQDPGQGLRLIYYSQIVNDFQKGDIAEGYSVSREKKESFPLTVTSAQKNPTAFYLCASSMRQGGQPQHFGDGTRLSIL.

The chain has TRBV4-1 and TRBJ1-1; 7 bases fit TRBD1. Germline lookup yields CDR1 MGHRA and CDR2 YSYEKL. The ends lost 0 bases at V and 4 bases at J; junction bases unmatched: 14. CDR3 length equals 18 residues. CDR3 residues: CASSQDTGTVGRGTEAFF. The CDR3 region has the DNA TGCGCCAGCAGCCAAGATACCGGGACAGTGGGCCGTGGCACTGAAGCTTTCTTT.

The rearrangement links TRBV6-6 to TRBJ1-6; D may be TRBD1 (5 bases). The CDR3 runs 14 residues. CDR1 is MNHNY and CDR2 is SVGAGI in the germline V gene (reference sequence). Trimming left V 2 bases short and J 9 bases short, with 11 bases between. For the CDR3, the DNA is TGTGCCAGCAGTTACGGGCAGGGCGGTTCACCCCTCCACTTT. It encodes CASSYGQGGSPLHF.

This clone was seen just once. The CDR3 DNA reads as TGTGCCAGCAGCGTGTCCTACAATGAGCAGTTCTTC. Translating it yields CASSVSYNEQFF. The chain links TRBV9 to TRBJ2-1; D not resolved. V was cut by 2 bases and J by 1 base, with 1 base left in between. Germline V CDR1 and CDR2: SGDLS, YYNGEE. CDR3 length: 12 residues.

CDR3 DNA sequence: TGTGCCAGCAGTGAACCCCCGGGGTATGAGCAGTTCTTC. This codes for CASSEPPGYEQFF. This chain joins TRBV25-1 and TRBJ2-1; D possibly corresponds to TRBD2 (5 bases). The germline V gene has CDR1 MGHDK and CDR2 SYGVNS. V was trimmed by 2 bases and J by 8 bases, leaving 10 bases between them. The CDR3 consists of 13 residues. The complete variable domain, with remaining parts taken from reference TRBV25-1 and TRBJ2-1, reads EADIYQTPRYLVIGTGKKITLECSQTMGHDKMYWYQQDPGMELHLIHYSYGVNSTEKGDLSSESTVSRIRTEHFPLTLESARPSHTSQYLCASSEPPGYEQFFGPGTRLTVL.

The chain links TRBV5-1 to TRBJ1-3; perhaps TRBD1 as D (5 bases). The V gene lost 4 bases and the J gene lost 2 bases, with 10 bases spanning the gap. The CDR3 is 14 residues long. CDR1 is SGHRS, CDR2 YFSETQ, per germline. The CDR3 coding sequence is TGCGCCAGCAGCGAGGGGACGACTGGAAACACCATATATTTT. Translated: CASSEGTTGNTIYF.

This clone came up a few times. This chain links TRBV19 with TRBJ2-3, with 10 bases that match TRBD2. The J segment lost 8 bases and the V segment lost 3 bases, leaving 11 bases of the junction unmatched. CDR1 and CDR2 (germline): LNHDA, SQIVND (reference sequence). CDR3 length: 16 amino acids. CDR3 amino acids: CASSIGGASGSGTQYF. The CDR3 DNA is TGTGCCAGTAGTATTGGCGGGGCTAGCGGGAGCGGTACGCAGTATTTT.

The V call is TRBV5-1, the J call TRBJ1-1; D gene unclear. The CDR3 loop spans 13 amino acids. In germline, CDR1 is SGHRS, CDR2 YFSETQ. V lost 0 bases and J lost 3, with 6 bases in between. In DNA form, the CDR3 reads TGCGCCAGCAGCTTGGATCTGGACACTGAAGCTTTCTTT. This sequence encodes CASSLDLDTEAFF.

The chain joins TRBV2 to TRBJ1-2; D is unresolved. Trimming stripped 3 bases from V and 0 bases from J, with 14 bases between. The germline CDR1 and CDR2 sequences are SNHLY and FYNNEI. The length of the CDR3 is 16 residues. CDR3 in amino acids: CASSDLSSGANYGYTF. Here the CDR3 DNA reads TGTGCCAGCAGTGACCTGTCTTCAGGAGCTAACTATGGCTACACCTTC.

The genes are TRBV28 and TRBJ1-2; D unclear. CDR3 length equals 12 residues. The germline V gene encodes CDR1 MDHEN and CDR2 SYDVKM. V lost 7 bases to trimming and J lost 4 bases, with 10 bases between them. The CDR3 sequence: CASKVESYGYTF. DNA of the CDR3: TGTGCCAGCAAAGTGGAGTCCTATGGCTACACCTTC.

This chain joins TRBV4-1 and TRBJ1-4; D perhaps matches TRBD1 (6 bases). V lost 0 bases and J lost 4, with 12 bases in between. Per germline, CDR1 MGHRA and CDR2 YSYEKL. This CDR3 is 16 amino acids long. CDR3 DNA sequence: TGCGCCAGCAGCCAAGATGTGGGACACCATAATGAAAAACTGTTTTTT. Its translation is CASSQDVGHHNEKLFF.

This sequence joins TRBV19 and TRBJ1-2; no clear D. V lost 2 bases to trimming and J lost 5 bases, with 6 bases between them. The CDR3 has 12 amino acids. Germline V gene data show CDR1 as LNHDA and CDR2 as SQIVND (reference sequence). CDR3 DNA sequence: TGTGCCAGTAGTATAAACCAGTATGGCTACACCTTC. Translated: CASSINQYGYTF.

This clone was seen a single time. CDR3 DNA sequence: TGTGCCTGGAGGGATTCTGGTTGGAGGGGGGAGGCCTACAATGAGCAGTTCTTC. Translating it yields CAWRDSGWRGEAYNEQFF. The V call is TRBV30, the J call TRBJ2-1; D may correspond to TRBD1 or TRBD2 (6 bases each). Germline CDR1 GTSNPN, CDR2 SVGIG (reference sequence). The CDR3 runs to 18 residues. V lost 3 bases and J lost 2, with 23 bases in between.

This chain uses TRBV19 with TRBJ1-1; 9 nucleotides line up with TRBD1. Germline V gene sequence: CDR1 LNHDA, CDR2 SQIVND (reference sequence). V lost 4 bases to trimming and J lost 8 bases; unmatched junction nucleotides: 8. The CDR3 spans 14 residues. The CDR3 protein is CASSTPGTGREAFF. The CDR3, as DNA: TGTGCCAGTAGTACTCCCGGGACAGGGAGAGAAGCTTTCTTT.

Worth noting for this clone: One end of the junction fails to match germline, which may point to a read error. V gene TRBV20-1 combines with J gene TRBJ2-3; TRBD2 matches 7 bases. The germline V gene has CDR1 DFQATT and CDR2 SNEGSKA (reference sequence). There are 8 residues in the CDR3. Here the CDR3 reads CSAGGGGF. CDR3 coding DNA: TGCAGTGCTGGTGGGGGGGGTTTT.

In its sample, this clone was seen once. DNA of the CDR3: TGTGCCAGTACCCCGGGGGGGGGCAAGGGCAATCAGCCCCAGCATTTT. Protein sequence: CASTPGGGKGNQPQHF. The V gene is TRBV19, the J gene TRBJ1-5; tentatively, D is TRBD1 (6 bases). Germline V CDR1 and CDR2: LNHDA, SQIVND (reference sequence). Trimming pared 7 bases from V and 2 bases from J, leaving 18 bases between. The CDR3 runs 16 residues. The variable domain in full, completed from reference TRBV19 and TRBJ1-5, reads DGGITQSPKYLFRKEGQNVTLSCEQNLNHDAMYWYRQDPGQGLRLIYYSQIVNDFQKGDIAEGYSVSREKKESFPLTVTSAQKNPTAFYLCASTPGGGKGNQPQHFGDGTRLSIL.

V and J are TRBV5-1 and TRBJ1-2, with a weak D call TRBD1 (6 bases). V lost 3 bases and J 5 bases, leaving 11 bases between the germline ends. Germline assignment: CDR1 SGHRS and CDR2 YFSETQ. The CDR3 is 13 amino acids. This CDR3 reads CASSSRQDYGYTF. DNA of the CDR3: TGCGCCAGCAGCTCGAGACAGGATTATGGCTACACCTTC.

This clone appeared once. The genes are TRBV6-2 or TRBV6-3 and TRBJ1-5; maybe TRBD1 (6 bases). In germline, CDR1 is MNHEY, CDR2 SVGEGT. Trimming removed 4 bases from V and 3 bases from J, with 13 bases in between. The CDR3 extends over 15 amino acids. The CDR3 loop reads CASSFSRDINQPQHF. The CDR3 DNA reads TGTGCCAGCAGTTTTTCCCGGGACATCAATCAGCCCCAGCATTTT.

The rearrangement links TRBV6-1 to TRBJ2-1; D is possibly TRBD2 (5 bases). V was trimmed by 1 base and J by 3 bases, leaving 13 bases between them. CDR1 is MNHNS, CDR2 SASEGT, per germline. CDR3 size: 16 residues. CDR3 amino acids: CASSEGGGPHYNEQFF. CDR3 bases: TGTGCCAGCAGTGAAGGCGGCGGGCCCCACTACAATGAGCAGTTCTTC.

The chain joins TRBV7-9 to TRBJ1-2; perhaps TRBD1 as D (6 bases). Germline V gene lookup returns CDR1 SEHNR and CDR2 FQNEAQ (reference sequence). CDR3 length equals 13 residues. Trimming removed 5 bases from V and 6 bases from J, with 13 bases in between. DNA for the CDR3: TGTGCCAGCAGCCCCGATGGACAGCATGGCTACACCTTC. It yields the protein CASSPDGQHGYTF.

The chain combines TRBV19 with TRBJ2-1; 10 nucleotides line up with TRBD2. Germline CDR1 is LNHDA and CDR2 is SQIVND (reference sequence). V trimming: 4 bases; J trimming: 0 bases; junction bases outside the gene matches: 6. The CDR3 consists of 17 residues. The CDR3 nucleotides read TGTGCCAGTAGTAATCTAGCGGGGGAGGCCTCCTACAATGAGCAGTTCTTC. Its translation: CASSNLAGEASYNEQFF.

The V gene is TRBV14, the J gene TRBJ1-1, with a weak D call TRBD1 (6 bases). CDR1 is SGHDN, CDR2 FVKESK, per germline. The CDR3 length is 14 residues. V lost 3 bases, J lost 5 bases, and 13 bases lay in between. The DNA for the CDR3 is TGTGCCAGCAGCCATGGACAGTCGGGGACTGAAGCTTTCTTT. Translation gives CASSHGQSGTEAFF.

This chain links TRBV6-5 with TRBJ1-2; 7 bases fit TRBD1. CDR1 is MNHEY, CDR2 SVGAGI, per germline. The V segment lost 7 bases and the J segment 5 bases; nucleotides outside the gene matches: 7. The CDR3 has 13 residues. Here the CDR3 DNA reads TGTGCCAGCACCGAGGGGGCGCGATATGGCTACACCTTC. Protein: CASTEGARYGYTF.

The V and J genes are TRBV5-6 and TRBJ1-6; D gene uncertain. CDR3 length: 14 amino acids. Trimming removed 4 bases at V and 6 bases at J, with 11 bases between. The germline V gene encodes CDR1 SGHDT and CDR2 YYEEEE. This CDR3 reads CASSPMAPNSPLHF. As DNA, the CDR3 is TGTGCCAGCAGCCCCATGGCCCCTAATTCACCCCTCCACTTT.

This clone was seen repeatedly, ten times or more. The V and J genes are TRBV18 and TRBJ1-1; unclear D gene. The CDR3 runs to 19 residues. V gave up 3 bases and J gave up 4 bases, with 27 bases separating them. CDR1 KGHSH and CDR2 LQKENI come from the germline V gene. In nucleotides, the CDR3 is TGTGCCAGCTCACCGGTGGCAGGCCTTAGTCGCGGGTTGAGCACTGAAGCTTTCTTT. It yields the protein CASSPVAGLSRGLSTEAFF.

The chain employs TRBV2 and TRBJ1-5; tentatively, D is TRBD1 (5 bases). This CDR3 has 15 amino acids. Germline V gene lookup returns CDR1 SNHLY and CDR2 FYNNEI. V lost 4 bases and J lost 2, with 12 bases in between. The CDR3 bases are TGTGCCAGCAGTGGGGGCGTCCGCGGCAATCAGCCCCAGCATTTT. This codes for CASSGGVRGNQPQHF.

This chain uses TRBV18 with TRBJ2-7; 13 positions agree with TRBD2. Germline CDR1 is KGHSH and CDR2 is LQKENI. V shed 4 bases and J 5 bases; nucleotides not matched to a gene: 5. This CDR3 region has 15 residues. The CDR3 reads CASSLGTSGNDEQYF. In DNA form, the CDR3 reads TGTGCCAGCTCACTGGGGACTAGCGGGAATGACGAGCAGTACTTC. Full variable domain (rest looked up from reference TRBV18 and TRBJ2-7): NAGVMQNPRHLVRRRGQEARLRCSPMKGHSHVYWYRQLPEEGLKFMVYLQKENIIDESGMPKERFSAEFPKEGPSILRIQQVVRGDSAAYFCASSLGTSGNDEQYFGPGTRLTVT.